The rows below give T cell receptor beta chains drawn from one sample of a study of CD8+CD57+ T cells in acquired aplastic anemia. TCRdb used MiXCR to reprocess the reads, holding one entry per CDR3 protein. Of about 190,000 distinct CDR3 sequences listed, approximately 52% are singletons. The sequencing input was sorted CD4+, CD8+, or CD8+CD57+ T cells (not recorded which) from PBMCs. These receptors came from a human donor in good health, serving as a control. CDR3s include the opening cysteine and the closing phenylalanine or tryptophan. The D gene is left open where the match is weak. Where a row states a size, it is once, few, many or the class of an expanded clone; other rows omit it.

V gene	J gene	D gene	clone size	CDR3 protein	CDR3 DNA
TRBV5-4	TRBJ2-2	.	many	CASSFGTFGELFF	TGTGCCAGCAGCTTTGGGACCTTCGGGGAGCTGTTTTTT
TRBV5-6	TRBJ2-3	.	many	CASSLGLRGITDTQYF	TGTGCCAGCAGCTTGGGTCTGAGGGGCATCACAGATACGCAGTATTTT
TRBV7-3	TRBJ2-3	.	.	CASSLVGISTDTQYF	TGTGCCAGCAGCTTAGTGGGGATAAGCACAGATACGCAGTATTTT
TRBV29-1	TRBJ2-3	TRBD1	.	CSVDKQGYTDTQYF	TGCAGCGTTGACAAACAGGGGTACACAGATACGCAGTATTTT
TRBV25-1	TRBJ2-7	.	.	CASSPSRGARSGEQYF	TGTGCCAGCAGTCCTTCTCGAGGGGCTAGGTCGGGGGAGCAGTACTTC
TRBV4-1	TRBJ1-2	TRBD1	many	CASSQDWTGAVHNYGYTF	TGCGCCAGCAGCCAAGATTGGACAGGGGCCGTGCATAACTATGGCTACACCTTC
TRBV7-3	TRBJ2-7	TRBD1	.	CASSGTGGDEQYF	TGTGCCAGCAGCGGGACAGGGGGCGACGAGCAGTACTTC
TRBV7-3	TRBJ1-1	TRBD1	.	CASSLTGTGPEAFF	TGTGCCAGCAGCTTAACCGGGACAGGGCCTGAAGCTTTCTTT
TRBV25-1	TRBJ2-5	.	.	CASSNLDREQETQYF	TGTGCCAGCAGTAACCTTGACAGAGAACAAGAGACCCAGTACTTC
TRBV5-5	TRBJ2-7	.	.	CASSSRDSNYEQYF	TGTGCCAGCAGTTCGCGGGACAGCAACTACGAGCAGTACTTC
TRBV2	TRBJ2-5	TRBD2	.	CASSGGLAGRETQYF	TGTGCCAGCAGCGGGGGACTAGCGGGGAGGGAGACCCAGTACTTC
TRBV25-1	TRBJ1-3	.	few	CASSDVGARGNTIYF	TGTGCCAGCAGTGATGTTGGGGCGCGGGGAAACACCATATATTTT
TRBV10-3	TRBJ2-7	TRBD1	.	CAISVGTGEQYF	TGTGCCATCAGTGTGGGGACAGGCGAGCAGTACTTC
TRBV19	TRBJ1-6	TRBD1	.	CASRPRDSAESPLHF	TGTGCCAGTAGACCCCGGGACAGCGCCGAATCACCCCTCCACTTT
TRBV7-2	TRBJ2-7	.	many	CASSFLYEQYF	TGTGCCAGCAGCTTTTTGTACGAGCAGTACTTC
TRBV5-1	TRBJ2-5	TRBD1	many	CASSFRQQGPSPGETQYF	TGCGCCAGCAGCTTTCGACAACAGGGGCCTTCCCCGGGGGAGACCCAGTACTTC
TRBV12-3/TRBV12-4	TRBJ2-1	TRBD1	.	CASSLGDRGYNEQFF	TGTGCCAGCAGTTTAGGGGACAGGGGCTACAATGAGCAGTTCTTC
TRBV19	TRBJ1-4	.	.	CASSMSRGEKLFF	TGTGCCAGTAGTATGTCGAGGGGTGAAAAACTGTTTTTT
TRBV2	TRBJ2-5	.	many	CASSDETQYF	TGTGCCAGCAGTGATGAGACCCAGTACTTC
TRBV5-8	TRBJ2-3	TRBD2	many	CASSLSLAGGLDTQYF	TGTGCCAGCAGCTTGTCACTAGCGGGGGGGCTAGATACGCAGTATTTT
TRBV10-3	TRBJ1-3	.	few	CAIRDGTSSGNTIYF	TGTGCCATCAGGGACGGGACGAGCTCTGGAAACACCATATATTTT
TRBV15	TRBJ1-5	.	.	CATSRDSGLNQPQHF	TGTGCCACCAGCAGAGATTCAGGGTTGAATCAGCCCCAGCATTTT
TRBV5-1	TRBJ1-2	.	.	CASSLYEGLGYGYTF	TGCGCCAGCAGCTTGTATGAGGGCCTCGGCTATGGCTACACCTTC
TRBV7-9	TRBJ1-3	.	.	CASSFQSPSGNTIYF	TGTGCCAGCAGCTTCCAAAGCCCCTCTGGAAACACCATATATTTT
TRBV12-3/TRBV12-4	TRBJ1-1	.	.	CASSLSERTEAFF	TGTGCCAGCAGTTTATCAGAGAGAACTGAAGCTTTCTTT
TRBV2	TRBJ1-4	.	many	CASSAGDSGWEKLFF	TGTGCCAGCAGTGCGGGGGATAGCGGATGGGAAAAACTGTTTTTT
TRBV11-2	TRBJ1-2	.	.	CASRKLAGGVAPYYGYTF	TGTGCCAGCAGAAAGCTAGCGGGGGGCGTAGCCCCGTACTATGGCTACACCTTC
TRBV28	TRBJ2-7	TRBD1	many	CASRTGQGAYEQYF	TGTGCCAGCAGGACGGGACAGGGAGCCTACGAGCAGTACTTC
TRBV7-6	TRBJ2-5	.	.	CASSPSETQYF	TGTGCCAGCAGCCCATCCGAGACCCAGTACTTC
TRBV19	TRBJ2-2	.	.	CASSMRRGSRYTGELFF	TGTGCCAGTAGTATGAGGAGGGGGTCGCGGTACACCGGGGAGCTGTTTTTT
TRBV19	TRBJ1-1	.	many	CASSTSRGTEAFF	TGTGCCAGTAGTACAAGCAGGGGCACTGAAGCTTTCTTT
TRBV28	TRBJ1-1	TRBD1	few	CASSSPGQEAPNTEAFF	TGTGCCAGCAGTTCCCCGGGACAGGAGGCCCCTAACACTGAAGCTTTCTTT
TRBV20-1	TRBJ1-1	.	.	CSARDAGQANTEAFF	TGCAGTGCTAGAGATGCAGGGCAGGCGAACACTGAAGCTTTCTTT
TRBV6-5	TRBJ1-6	TRBD1	many	CASSGGTGGERGSPLHF	TGTGCCAGCAGTGGAGGGACAGGGGGCGAGCGGGGATCACCCCTCCACTTT
TRBV6-5	TRBJ1-3	.	many	CASSRPPGQTIYF	TGTGCCAGCAGTCGACCTCCGGGACAAACCATATATTTT
TRBV30	TRBJ1-6	.	.	CAWSVISNGDSPLHF	TGTGCCTGGAGTGTAATCTCAAACGGGGATTCACCCCTCCACTTT
TRBV2	TRBJ2-3	TRBD2	.	CANSDGTGEGYTDTQYF	TGTGCCAACAGTGATGGGACCGGGGAGGGTTACACAGATACGCAGTATTTT
TRBV6-2/TRBV6-3	TRBJ2-2	.	.	CASSPLLPTGELFF	TGTGCCAGCAGTCCCTTATTACCCACCGGGGAGCTGTTTTTT
TRBV5-5	TRBJ1-5	.	many	CASSPTGYNQPQHF	TGTGCCAGCAGCCCCACAGGGTACAATCAGCCCCAGCATTTT
TRBV29-1	TRBJ1-2	.	few	CSVAGFNYGYTF	TGCAGCGTTGCAGGGTTTAACTATGGCTACACCTTC
TRBV5-1	TRBJ1-1	.	many	CASSLDSNGLNTEAFF	TGCGCCAGCAGCTTGGACTCTAATGGCCTGAACACTGAAGCTTTCTTT
TRBV7-7	TRBJ2-3	.	.	CASSSQLGVTDTQYF	TGTGCCAGCAGCTCCCAATTGGGGGTTACAGATACGCAGTATTTT
TRBV2	TRBJ2-5	.	.	CASKVTEQETQYF	TGTGCCAGCAAGGTCACGGAACAAGAGACCCAGTACTTC
TRBV7-7	TRBJ2-1	.	few	CASSLAPTDVGGEQFF	TGTGCCAGCAGCTTAGCGCCAACAGACGTGGGGGGTGAGCAGTTCTTC
TRBV5-5	TRBJ2-2	.	many	CASSLAVRIWYGGELFF	TGTGCCAGCAGCTTGGCCGTCCGGATTTGGTACGGCGGGGAGCTGTTTTTT
TRBV2	TRBJ1-6	TRBD1	.	CASSYRQGATRSPLHF	TGTGCCAGCAGTTACAGACAGGGAGCGACTCGGTCACCCCTCCACTTT
TRBV5-1	TRBJ2-5	.	.	CASSLVAGKETQYF	TGCGCCAGCAGCTTGGTGGCGGGGAAAGAGACCCAGTACTTC
TRBV19	TRBJ1-2	.	.	CASSLQLNYGYTF	TGTGCCAGTAGTCTCCAACTAAACTATGGCTACACCTTC
TRBV20-1	TRBJ2-3	TRBD2	once	CSATAGADTQYF	TGCAGTGCTACAGCGGGGGCAGATACGCAGTATTTT
TRBV15	TRBJ2-3	.	.	CATSRDLSRGASTDTQYF	TGTGCCACCAGCAGAGATTTAAGTAGGGGGGCAAGCACAGATACGCAGTATTTT
TRBV24-1	TRBJ2-5	TRBD1	.	CATSGGTGVSETQYF	TGTGCCACCAGTGGTGGGACAGGGGTTTCGGAGACCCAGTACTTC
TRBV28	TRBJ2-1	.	.	CASSWSGTLTYNEQFF	TGTGCCAGCAGTTGGTCCGGGACACTTACCTACAATGAGCAGTTCTTC
TRBV7-3	TRBJ2-3	TRBD2	.	CASSPSSRLAEGGDTQYF	TGTGCCAGCAGCCCCAGCTCTCGACTAGCGGAGGGTGGAGATACGCAGTATTTT
TRBV7-2	TRBJ1-1	.	.	CASSLAKQGRGTTMNTEAFF	TGTGCCAGCAGCTTAGCGAAACAGGGCAGGGGAACCACCATGAACACTGAAGCTTTCTTT